This TCR beta chain comes out of a study of blood T cell repertoires in COVID-19. This clone was observed once. The protocol was immunoSEQ multiplex PCR, while the TCRdb copy is restricted to in-frame clones and leaves out a portion. This sample has fewer than 300,000 clones, with around 81% found just once. Trimming shortened V by 0 bases and J by 5 bases, and 7 bases separated the two germline ends. The V gene's germline CDR1 is LGHNA and CDR2 YSLEER. The CDR3 runs to 13 residues. The sample taken for sequencing was peripheral blood. The TCR originated in a woman aged 60-75 years with active or convalescent COVID-19. The chain couples TRBV4-3 to TRBJ1-2, with D maybe TRBD1 (6 bases). The CDR3 nucleotides are TGCGCCAGCAGCCAAGAGGACAGTTATGGCTACACCTTC. Translating gives CASSQEDSYGYTF.